The clone carrying this T cell receptor beta chain was seen many times. Its antigen is not known. V was pared by 4 bases and J by 10 bases, with 20 bases between. Germline values: CDR1 GTSNPN, CDR2 SVGIG (reference sequence). This CDR3 has 13 residues. The source of the sample is a study of T cells after yellow fever vaccination. Template-switching 5'RACE yielded the TCR cDNA; a universal primer site and UMIs were added in the process. TCRdb reprocessed the 5' RACE reads via MiXCR and lists one record per CDR3 protein. The table records fewer than 150,000 distinct CDR3 sequences, 7.7% of them present only once. Study-wide findings and caveats: The secondary T-cell response peaked on day 5, not day 15, but was weaker. The study re-detected most primary-vaccination clones after the booster (around 96% CD4, approximately 87% CD8).

The sample in question was CD4+ T cells sorted from PBMCs, obtained 5 days after the yellow fever booster vaccination. The rearrangement links TRBV30 to TRBJ2-7, with D unclear. The sequence was collected from a man aged 30 to 39 who received the YFV17D yellow fever vaccine. The CDR3 is CAWTLRPPSHQYF. As DNA, the CDR3 is TGTGCCTGGACTTTGAGGCCCCCAAGTCACCAGTACTTC.